There are a few counts of the clone carrying this T cell receptor beta chain. This sample was taken from a study of cytomegalovirus exposure and HLA in healthy donors. The PCR employed 60 Vbeta primers together with 13 Jbeta primers. Measured with immunoSEQ multiplex PCR; TCRdb has only the in-frame clones, and not every one. The table includes approximately 250,000 clones, roughly 85% detected once. The V gene's germline CDR1 is MNHNS and CDR2 SASEGT. CDR3 length equals 15 residues. V was pared by 1 base and J by 1 base, with 10 bases between. Sequencing was done on a sample of PBMCs. This TCR was sampled from a girl aged 2-15 years in good health and CMV-seronegative. The J gene is TRBJ1-2, the V gene TRBV6-1, with D possibly being TRBD1 (6 bases). The CDR3 is CASSEGNRDNYGYTF. The CDR3 DNA follows: TGTGCCAGCAGTGAAGGAAACAGGGATAACTATGGCTACACCTTC.